Following are 4 T cell receptor beta chains from one sample sequenced in a study of Ad26.COV2.S vaccination and SARS-CoV-2 variants. Some clones are missing from TCRdb's copy, which holds only in-frame ones; the method was immunoSEQ multiplex PCR. The profile shows some 340,000 clones, more than 70% of them singletons. Treatment described: around 19 received Ad26.COV2.S at low or high dose, single or two shots; 5 received placebo; per-sample allocation not given. Sampling took place 63 days after the first vaccine or placebo injection. This material consisted of peripheral blood, taken in a trial of Ad26.COV2.S vaccine versus placebo. All receptors come from a person aged 18 to 65 who received the Ad26.COV2.S COVID-19 vaccine or a placebo.

The V gene is TRBV2, the J gene TRBJ1-2; no definite D call. Per germline, CDR1 SNHLY and CDR2 FYNNEI. The CDR3 covers 13 residues. Trimming left V 1 base short and J 2 bases short, with 5 bases between. DNA for the CDR3: TGTGCCAGCAGTGAAGTCTCCAACTATGGCTACACCTTC. Translated, it gives CASSEVSNYGYTF.

The chain joins TRBV19 to TRBJ1-3; 9 bases are shared with TRBD1. CDR3 length: 17 amino acids. V lost 5 bases and J lost 2; bases outside the gene matches: 10. CDR1 LNHDA and CDR2 SQIVND come from the germline V gene (reference sequence). DNA for the CDR3: TGTGCCAGTAGTGCCATACCGGGACAGGGTGCTGGAAACACCATATATTTT. This sequence encodes CASSAIPGQGAGNTIYF.

V is TRBV4-1 and J is TRBJ1-1; TRBD1 might be the D (6 bases). Germline V gives CDR1 MGHRA, CDR2 YSYEKL. The V end was cut by 0 bases, the J end by 5 bases, with 10 bases between. The CDR3 has 14 residues. The CDR3 region has the DNA TGCGCCAGCAGCCAAGATGGACAGCTGACTGAAGCTTTCTTT. Translating gives CASSQDGQLTEAFF.

The V and J genes are TRBV7-9 and TRBJ2-1; 15 bases are shared with TRBD2. Germline values: CDR1 SEHNR, CDR2 FQNEAQ (reference sequence). The CDR3 consists of 18 residues. Trimming took 5 bases from V and 1 from J; bases not matched to a gene: 6. The CDR3 DNA sequence: TGTGCCAGCAGCCCAGGACTAGCGGGGGGGCCTTCCTACAATGAGCAGTTCTTC. The encoded protein is CASSPGLAGGPSYNEQFF.